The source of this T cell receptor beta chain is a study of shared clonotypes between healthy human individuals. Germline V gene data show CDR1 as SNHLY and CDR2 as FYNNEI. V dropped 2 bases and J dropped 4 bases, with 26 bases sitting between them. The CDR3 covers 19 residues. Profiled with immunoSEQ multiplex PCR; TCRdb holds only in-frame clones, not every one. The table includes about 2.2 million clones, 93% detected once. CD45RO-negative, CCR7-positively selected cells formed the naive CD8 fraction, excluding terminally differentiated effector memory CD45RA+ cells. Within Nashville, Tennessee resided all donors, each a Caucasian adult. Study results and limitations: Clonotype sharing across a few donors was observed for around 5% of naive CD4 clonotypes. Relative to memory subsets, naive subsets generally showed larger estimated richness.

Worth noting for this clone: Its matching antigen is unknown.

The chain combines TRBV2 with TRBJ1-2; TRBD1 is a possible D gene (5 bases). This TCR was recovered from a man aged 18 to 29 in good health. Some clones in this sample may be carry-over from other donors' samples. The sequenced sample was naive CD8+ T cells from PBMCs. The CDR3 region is CASSERGETALASFYGYTF. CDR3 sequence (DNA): TGTGCCAGCAGTGAAAGAGGGGAGACAGCTTTGGCCTCCTTCTATGGCTACACCTTC.